This TCR beta chain was profiled in a study of regulatory T cells in long-lasting Graves disease. At the level of the study: Disease was considered persistent Graves' disease after over 5 years of antithyroid drugs (with positive TSH receptor antibodies).

CDR3-region Arm-PCR and iRepertoire HTBI primers produced the TCR beta libraries. TCRdb reprocessed the multiplex PCR reads via MiXCR and lists one record per CDR3 protein. The sample contains 350,000 to 450,000 distinct CDR3 sequences, approximately 22% of which appear only once. Indicated time point: persistent/refractory GD, antithyroid drugs over 5 years with positive TRAb. The TCR library was made from RNA that had been extracted from PBMCs in TRIzol. Whole-study findings and limits: The persistent group shared around 2,600 public clonotypes, more than the 950 to 1,000 shared by new patients.

This clonotype was seen repeatedly, ten times or more. Antigen: not known. Trimming took off 5 bases at V and 8 bases at J, with 19 bases between the two ends. Germline V gene lookup returns CDR1 SGHAT and CDR2 FQNNGV. The CDR3 runs 15 residues. The chain employs TRBV11-2 and TRBJ2-1; weak D call: TRBD2 (5 bases). This TCR came from a female donor with Graves disease. This material consisted of peripheral blood mononuclear cells (PBMCs), taken when the disease was refractory, from a patient treated with antithyroid drugs. CDR3 in amino acids: CASSPLEASTYEQFF. In DNA form, the CDR3 reads TGTGCCAGCAGCCCATTGGAGGCCTCAACATATGAGCAGTTCTTC.